The T cell receptor (beta chain) described here comes from a study of cytomegalovirus exposure and HLA in healthy donors. Unrecorded immune exposures were likely, despite nominal health at sampling. In the PCR, 60 Vbeta and 13 Jbeta primers were used. The data were produced by immunoSEQ multiplex PCR, yet TCRdb's version contains in-frame clones alone and is incomplete. This table holds about 57,000 clones, approximately 80% found once. A few counts support this clone. Trimming shortened V by 0 bases and J by 2 bases, and 13 bases separated the two germline ends. This CDR3 spans 16 amino acids. Germline CDR1 and CDR2: SGHTA and FQGNSA.

V gene TRBV7-2 combines with J gene TRBJ2-5; possibly TRBD1 for D (5 bases). The sequenced material came from PBMCs. This TCR was sampled from a man aged 25 to 45 in good health and CMV-seronegative. CDR3 sequence: CASSLATGRQQETQYF. The CDR3 DNA sequence: TGTGCCAGCAGCTTAGCCACGGGTCGACAGCAAGAGACCCAGTACTTC. Full variable domain (missing parts from reference TRBV7-2 and TRBJ2-5): GAGVSQSPSNKVTEKGKDVELRCDPISGHTALYWYRQSLGQGLEFLIYFQGNSAPDKSGLPSDRFSAERTGGSVSTLTIQRTQQEDSAVYLCASSLATGRQQETQYFGPGTRLLVL.